Each of the 16 T cell receptor beta chains below was sequenced from the same sample in a study of blood T cell repertoires in COVID-19. Here immunoSEQ multiplex PCR was the method, and the copy in TCRdb shows in-frame clones only, minus some. The table lists roughly 460,000 clones, around 90% of them singletons, with 0.8% to 0.85% in the top ten. Sequenced: peripheral blood. These receptors all stem from a man between 18 and 29 years old with COVID-19, enrolled during active disease.

CDR3: CASRPGTAYEQYF. The CDR3 DNA follows: TGTGCCAGTAGGCCGGGGACTGCCTACGAGCAGTACTTC. This rearrangement joins TRBV19 to TRBJ2-7, with D tentatively TRBD2 (6 bases). Germline V gives CDR1 LNHDA, CDR2 SQIVND (reference sequence). This CDR3 has 13 residues. V was pared by 6 bases and J by 2 bases, with 11 bases between.

The gene calls are TRBV5-5 and TRBJ2-5, with 7 bases matching TRBD1. Germline lookup yields CDR1 SGHKS and CDR2 YYEKEE (reference sequence). The trim removed 4 bases at V and 5 bases at J, leaving 14 bases unmatched. The CDR3 loop spans 16 amino acids. CDR3 protein: CASSGIRQGEGETQYF. The CDR3 DNA follows: TGTGCCAGCAGCGGAATCCGACAGGGAGAGGGGGAGACCCAGTACTTC.

The chain joins TRBV1 to TRBJ2-3; the table calls TRBD2, which could not be checked here. TRBV1 is an annotated pseudogene. The CDR3 runs to 17 residues. The CDR3 DNA is TGCACCAGCAGCCACATGGGGCGGGAGGGAGGAACAGATACGCAGTATTTT. Protein product: CTSSHMGREGGTDTQYF.

The rearrangement uses TRBV5-4 and TRBJ2-5; D might be TRBD2 (6 bases). Germline V gene sequence: CDR1 SGHNT, CDR2 YYREEE (reference sequence). Trimming stripped 0 bases from V and 5 bases from J, with 14 bases between. This CDR3 contains 15 residues. CDR3 residues: CASSLVSGRGETQYF. For the CDR3, the DNA is TGTGCCAGCAGCTTGGTTTCCGGGAGAGGGGAGACCCAGTACTTC.

This rearrangement joins TRBV4-1 to TRBJ2-7; a possible D gene is TRBD1 (6 bases). Per germline, CDR1 MGHRA and CDR2 YSYEKL. V was clipped by 1 base and J by 6 bases, with 13 bases between them. CDR3 length equals 14 residues. The CDR3 DNA reads TGCGCCAGCAGCCAAGGGACAGCGTTGGGCGAGCAGTACTTC. It translates to CASSQGTALGEQYF.

The chain is built from TRBV5-1 and TRBJ2-3, with 10 bases lining up with TRBD2. V shed 1 base, J shed 0 bases, and the junction held 2 bases outside the gene matches. Germline V lookup: CDR1 SGHRS, CDR2 YFSETQ. This CDR3 spans 16 amino acids. This chain's CDR3 is CASSLRAGGSTDTQYF. The CDR3 DNA reads as TGCGCCAGCAGCTTGAGAGCGGGGGGGAGCACAGATACGCAGTATTTT.

The V call is TRBV6-6, the J call TRBJ1-6, with D perhaps matching TRBD1 (6 bases). Looked up from germline, CDR1 is MNHNY and CDR2 is SVGAGI (reference sequence). The ends were cut back, 6 bases at V and 7 bases at J, with 10 bases in the middle. The CDR3 length is 13 residues. The CDR3 DNA reads as TGTGCCAGCAGCCGGGGGGGCAATTCACCCCTCCACTTT. This codes for CASSRGGNSPLHF.

The chain employs TRBV6-5 and TRBJ1-4; D unclear. Germline V gives CDR1 MNHEY, CDR2 SVGAGI. With 4 bases removed from V and 7 bases from J, the gap between germline ends came to 16 bases. This CDR3 comprises 15 residues. CDR3 in DNA: TGTGCCAGCAGTTTCGTATCGGGGTTCAGTGAAAAACTGTTTTTT. Translated, it gives CASSFVSGFSEKLFF.

This clone was observed a handful of times. The chain employs TRBV10-2 and TRBJ2-7, with 7 bases that match TRBD2. The CDR3 length is 15 residues. The germline V gene encodes CDR1 WSHSY and CDR2 SAAADI. The ends lost 8 bases at V and 0 bases at J; junction bases unmatched: 10. As DNA, the CDR3 is TGCGCCAGCCTAAAAAGAGCGGGGAGCTCCTACGAGCAGTACTTC. Translated: CASLKRAGSSYEQYF.

The V and J genes are TRBV5-1 and TRBJ2-3; TRBD2 aligns across 10 bases. CDR3 length: 16 residues. In germline, CDR1 is SGHRS, CDR2 YFSETQ. V was clipped by 3 bases and J by 9 bases; unmatched bases: 13. The CDR3 bases are TGCGCCAGCAGCTCCTACCCGAGACAGGGACTAGCGACGCAGTATTTT. Translation gives CASSSYPRQGLATQYF.

This chain connects TRBV5-1 to TRBJ2-5; 9 bases are a match to TRBD2. This CDR3 contains 14 residues. V shed 0 bases and J 5 bases; nucleotides not matched to a gene: 2. The germline V gene encodes CDR1 SGHRS and CDR2 YFSETQ. The CDR3 DNA reads TGCGCCAGCAGCTTGGGGAGCGGGAGGGAGACCCAGTACTTC. This translates into CASSLGSGRETQYF.

The sample holds a few counts of this clone. The rearrangement links TRBV29-1 to TRBJ1-5, with D unresolved. Germline V gene sequence: CDR1 SQVTM, CDR2 ANQGSEA. This CDR3 is built from 15 residues. Trimming removed 4 bases from V and 2 bases from J, with 15 bases in between. The CDR3 loop reads CSVADGVLGNQPQHF. Written as DNA, the CDR3 is TGCAGCGTTGCCGACGGGGTCTTGGGCAATCAGCCCCAGCATTTT.

V gene TRBV9 combines with J gene TRBJ1-3; 12 nucleotides align to TRBD1. Trimming took 2 bases from V and 8 from J; bases not matched to a gene: 11. The CDR3 covers 17 residues. The V gene's germline CDR1 is SGDLS and CDR2 YYNGEE. The CDR3 spells CASSVQAGTGGRDTIYF. The DNA for the CDR3 is TGTGCCAGCAGCGTCCAAGCCGGGACAGGGGGCCGGGACACCATATATTTT.

This chain uses TRBV27 with TRBJ2-7, with 7 bases aligning to TRBD1. Unmatched junction bases numbered 5, after V lost 5 bases and J lost 4 bases. The germline V gene has CDR1 MNHEY and CDR2 SMNVEV (reference sequence). The CDR3 length is 13 residues. CDR3 DNA sequence: TGTGCCAGCAGTCGGACAGGCGAATACGAGCAGTACTTC. Protein sequence: CASSRTGEYEQYF.

Only one count was recorded for this clone. The rearrangement joins TRBV13 to TRBJ2-5; 11 bases map to TRBD2. Per germline, CDR1 PRHDT and CDR2 FYEKMQ (reference sequence). The CDR3 contains 17 residues. J lost 2 bases, V lost 6 bases, and 11 bases had no gene match. The CDR3 loop is CASSRSRLAGLQETQYF. CDR3 DNA: TGTGCCAGCAGTCGATCTAGACTAGCGGGACTACAAGAGACCCAGTACTTC.

The rearrangement joins TRBV12-5 to TRBJ2-7, with D perhaps matching TRBD2 (6 bases). Germline CDR1 reads LGHNT; CDR2 reads FRNRAP. Between the trimmed V and J ends, which lost 0 bases and 5 bases, there was a span of 14 bases. The CDR3 has 15 residues. CDR3 coding DNA: TGTGCTAGTGGTTTGGTATTAGGGGAGGCGGACGAGCAGTACTTC. As protein: CASGLVLGEADEQYF.